This T cell receptor (beta chain) was retrieved from a study of blood T cell repertoires in COVID-19. About the study: PBMCs, B-cell-depleted T cells, or T cells were the source of the cDNA or gDNA that made up the material.

With V trimmed by 3 bases and J by 4 bases, 2 bases remained unmatched. CDR3 length equals 14 residues. CDR1 and CDR2 from the germline V gene are MGHRA and YSYEKL. In the authors' methods: Estimation of nucleated cell counts relied on the amplification of reference gene primers. TCRdb keeps only in-frame clones here, not all; method: immunoSEQ multiplex PCR. The DNA gave D and trimming, while V, J and clone size come from that table. The sample has about 300,000 clones; roughly 90% are singletons. This chain joins TRBV4-1 and TRBJ1-5; 8 positions agree with TRBD1. Sequenced material: peripheral blood. The clonotype comes from a young man with active or convalescent COVID-19. The CDR3 nucleotides read TGCGCCAGCAGCCAGGACAGGGCTAATCAGCCCCAGCATTTT. Protein: CASSQDRANQPQHF.